This paragraph reports one T cell receptor beta chain. Germline CDR1 is MDHEN and CDR2 is SYDVKM. V was cut by 3 bases and J by 6 bases, with 11 bases left in between. The CDR3 spans 13 residues. The sample belongs to a study of shared clonotypes between healthy human individuals. Each cell subset's genomic DNA was divided evenly among several immunoSEQ plates. PCR replicates performed on unsorted PBMC used 300 to 350 ng DNA, 25,000 to 35,000 T cell genomes. Measured with immunoSEQ multiplex PCR; TCRdb has only the in-frame clones, and not every one. The sample includes approximately 460,000 clones, roughly 80% of them seen just once.

This sequence was found in a woman in her 40s in good health. Some clones in this sample may be carry-over from other donors' samples. This chain uses TRBV28 with TRBJ1-2; tentatively, D is TRBD1 (5 bases). Sequencing was carried out using PBMCs. The CDR3 here is CASSLGGANGYTF. The CDR3 nucleotides are TGTGCCAGCAGTTTGGGGGGAGCTAATGGCTACACCTTC.